These 24 T cell receptor beta chains were all obtained from the same sample, sequenced in a study of identical twins. TCRdb reanalysed the 5' RACE reads using MiXCR and keeps one entry per CDR3 protein. Here the sample spans 650,000 to 800,000 distinct CDR3 sequences, around 8.6% being singletons. The same sample was also studied in work on yellow fever vaccine responses in identical twins.

The sample was PBMCs. The receptors shown here come from a woman between 18 and 29 years old in good health.

The chain links TRBV29-1 to TRBJ2-4; 9 positions match TRBD1. Trimming removed 4 bases from V and 4 bases from J; junction bases left unmatched: 11. CDR1 is SQVTM, CDR2 ANQGSEA, per germline. The CDR3 loop spans 16 amino acids. CDR3 bases: TGCAGCGTTGTTTTTATTCTAGGGACAGGGAAAAACATTCAGTACTTC. Protein: CSVVFILGTGKNIQYF. Full variable domain (remainder filled in from reference TRBV29-1 and TRBJ2-4): SAVISQKPSRDICQRGTSLTIQCQVDSQVTMMFWYRQQPGQSLTLIATANQGSEATYESGFVIDKFPISRPNLTFSTLTVSNMSPEDSSIYLCSVVFILGTGKNIQYFGAGTRLSVL.

The rearrangement joins TRBV27 to TRBJ2-1, with TRBD2 matching 7 bases. The length of the CDR3 is 16 residues. The trim removed 1 base at V and 4 bases at J, leaving 7 bases unmatched. Germline CDR1 MNHEY, CDR2 SMNVEV (reference sequence). CDR3 bases: TGTGCCAGCAGTTTATTAGGCGGGAGTACATACAATGAGCAGTTCTTC. This translates into CASSLLGGSTYNEQFF.

This clonotype was observed many times. V usage is TRBV12-3 or TRBV12-4 and J usage is TRBJ2-7; tentative D call: TRBD1 (5 bases). V dropped 2 bases and J dropped 2 bases, with 10 bases sitting between them. This CDR3 comprises 14 residues. Here the CDR3 DNA reads TGTGCCAGCAGTTTAAGGGGCCCAGCCTACGAGCAGTACTTC. This codes for CASSLRGPAYEQYF.

The chain recombines TRBV6-1 with TRBJ1-6; TRBD1 matches at 7 bases. Germline V gene sequence: CDR1 MNHNS, CDR2 SASEGT. Losses at the gene ends were 6 bases for V and 8 bases for J; bases not matched to a gene: 7. This CDR3 contains 14 residues. The CDR3 region has the DNA TGTGCCAGCAGGGTCACAGGGGAGTATTCACCCCTCCACTTT. Its protein is CASRVTGEYSPLHF.

The chain recombines TRBV12-3 or TRBV12-4 with TRBJ1-6; D unclear. The ends were cut back, 3 bases at V and 10 bases at J, with 10 bases in the middle. This CDR3 has 13 amino acids. The CDR3 here is CASSLEGWSPLHF. The DNA of the CDR3 is TGTGCCAGCAGTTTGGAGGGTTGGTCACCCCTCCACTTT.

This clonotype has only a few counts. The V and J genes are TRBV14 and TRBJ2-3; D call uncertain. V was trimmed by 8 bases and J by 2 bases, leaving 14 bases between them. CDR1 is SGHDN and CDR2 is FVKESK in the germline V gene. This CDR3 is built from 14 residues. This chain's CDR3 is CASVGEEPTDTQYF. CDR3 bases: TGTGCCAGCGTCGGCGAGGAACCCACAGATACGCAGTATTTT. The whole variable domain, filled in from reference TRBV14 and TRBJ2-3, reads EAGVTQFPSHSVIEKGQTVTLRCDPISGHDNLYWYRRVMGKEIKFLLHFVKESKQDESGMPNNRFLAERTGGTYSTLKVQPAELEDSGVYFCASVGEEPTDTQYFGPGTRLTVL.

This clonotype occurred many times. V and J are TRBV21-1 and TRBJ2-3; TRBD2, the table's D call, was not compared with the DNA. TRBV21-1 represents a pseudogene. This CDR3 comprises 17 residues. Here the CDR3 DNA reads TGTGCCAGCAGCAAAGCGCTGCCTAGCCCATACACAGATACGCAGTATTTT. As protein: CASSKALPSPYTDTQYF.

This clonotype was found many times. This chain links TRBV29-1 with TRBJ2-1, with TRBD2 matching 12 bases. The trim removed 1 base at V and 5 bases at J, leaving 6 bases unmatched. The CDR3 runs 16 residues. Looked up from germline, CDR1 is SQVTM and CDR2 is ANQGSEA. The CDR3 region has the DNA TGCAGCGTTGAAGCTAGCGGGAGGGCCGCGGACAATGAGCAGTTCTTC. Protein product: CSVEASGRAADNEQFF.

The table lists this clonotype with a few counts. The J gene is TRBJ1-1, the V gene TRBV15; a possible D gene is TRBD1 (5 bases). The CDR3 covers 12 residues. Germline assignment: CDR1 LNHNV and CDR2 YYDKDF (reference sequence). With 1 base removed from V and 10 bases from J, the gap between germline ends came to 10 bases. Here the CDR3 DNA reads TGTGCCACCAGCAGAGGGGGGGTAGGAGCTTTCTTT. Its translation: CATSRGGVGAFF.

This clonotype has more than one count but fewer than ten. V gene TRBV6-5 combines with J gene TRBJ1-3; D ambiguous. The CDR3 runs 16 residues. Germline lookup yields CDR1 MNHEY and CDR2 SVGAGI. V lost 0 bases and J 2 bases, leaving 11 bases between the germline ends. CDR3 coding DNA: TGTGCCAGCAGTTACTCGAACCGCCCGGCTGGAAACACCATATATTTT. Protein: CASSYSNRPAGNTIYF.

This clonotype was observed a few times. The chain links TRBV20-1 to TRBJ2-2, with D unresolved. The CDR3 is 18 amino acids. Per the germline V gene, CDR1 is DFQATT and CDR2 is SNEGSKA (reference sequence). V lost 0 bases and J 0 bases, leaving 17 bases between the germline ends. CDR3 residues: CSARDQHLGPTNTGELFF. CDR3 bases: TGCAGTGCTAGAGATCAACATTTGGGCCCGACGAACACCGGGGAGCTGTTTTTT.

The genes are TRBV29-1 and TRBJ2-7, with D possibly being TRBD2 (6 bases). The CDR3 length is 14 residues. The germline V gene has CDR1 SQVTM and CDR2 ANQGSEA. Trimming cost V 5 bases and J 5 bases, with 19 bases left between them. The CDR3 sequence: CSVRILGGGNEQYF. Here the CDR3 DNA reads TGCAGCGTTAGGATTTTGGGGGGTGGAAACGAGCAGTACTTC.

This clonotype has just a few counts. The CDR3 nucleotides read TGTGCCAGCAGCTTAGTAGGTTCTCTAGCGGTAAAAGAGACCCAGTACTTC. It translates to CASSLVGSLAVKETQYF. The J gene is TRBJ2-5, the V gene TRBV7-2; the match to TRBD2 covers 7 bases. Germline V gene sequence: CDR1 SGHTA, CDR2 FQGNSA. Losses at the gene ends were 1 base for V and 3 bases for J; bases not matched to a gene: 11. The CDR3 is 17 amino acids.

The chain recombines TRBV20-1 with TRBJ2-1; a possible D gene is TRBD2 (5 bases). Germline V CDR1 and CDR2: DFQATT, SNEGSKA (reference sequence). Trimming pared 1 base from V and 2 bases from J, leaving 9 bases between. This CDR3 spans 14 amino acids. CDR3 loop: CSARAASPYNEQFF. CDR3 nucleotides: TGCAGTGCTAGAGCAGCTAGCCCCTACAATGAGCAGTTCTTC.

This clonotype was counted between two and nine times. V and J are TRBV29-1 and TRBJ1-1, with D perhaps matching TRBD1 (5 bases). The CDR3 is 11 amino acids. Germline values: CDR1 SQVTM, CDR2 ANQGSEA. V lost 7 bases, J lost 1 base, and 7 bases lay in between. The CDR3 sequence is CSAGTNTEAFF. The CDR3 DNA is TGCAGCGCTGGGACGAACACTGAAGCTTTCTTT.

This clonotype has a handful of counts. The rearrangement joins TRBV10-3 to TRBJ1-6, with 10 nucleotides matching TRBD1. The CDR3 is made up of 15 amino acids. The V and J ends lost 5 bases and 5 bases, in that order; junction bases with no gene match: 3. CDR1 and CDR2 from the germline V gene are ENHRY and SYGVKD. CDR3 DNA: TGTGCCATCAGTTCCGGGACAGGGGATAATTCACCCCTCCACTTT. It translates to CAISSGTGDNSPLHF.

V gene TRBV7-9 combines with J gene TRBJ2-2; D is tentatively TRBD1 or TRBD2 (5 bases each). Trimming cost V 7 bases and J 2 bases, with 11 bases left between them. Germline lookup yields CDR1 SEHNR and CDR2 FQNEAQ (reference sequence). CDR3 length: 14 amino acids. CDR3 region: CASIVGPNTGELFF. CDR3 bases: TGTGCCAGCATCGTGGGACCCAACACCGGGGAGCTGTTTTTT.

The genes are TRBV13 and TRBJ2-3, with 10 bases identical to TRBD1. With 4 bases clipped from V and 2 bases from J, the junction kept 6 bases outside the gene matches. The CDR3 loop spans 16 amino acids. Germline assignment: CDR1 PRHDT and CDR2 FYEKMQ (reference sequence). CDR3 nucleotide sequence: TGTGCCAGCAGCTCGACGACAGGGGGCAACACAGATACGCAGTATTTT. This encodes CASSSTTGGNTDTQYF.

This clonotype was observed a few times. This sequence joins TRBV4-3 and TRBJ2-2; no firm D call. Trimming pared 0 bases from V and 6 bases from J, leaving 5 bases between. Per the germline V gene, CDR1 is LGHNA and CDR2 is YSLEER. The CDR3 runs to 13 residues. The CDR3 spells CASSQDSSGELFF. In nucleotides, the CDR3 is TGCGCCAGCAGCCAAGATAGTTCCGGGGAGCTGTTTTTT.

The genes are TRBV24-1 and TRBJ2-3; 9 bases are a match to TRBD2. The length of the CDR3 is 16 residues. Germline V gives CDR1 KGHDR, CDR2 SFDVKD. V shed 1 base, J shed 2 bases, and the junction held 3 bases outside the gene matches. CDR3 sequence: CATSDFSGGFTDTQYF. The CDR3 DNA sequence: TGTGCCACCAGTGATTTTAGCGGGGGATTCACAGATACGCAGTATTTT.

The table lists this clonotype with a few counts. The chain links TRBV30 to TRBJ2-7; a possible D gene is TRBD2 (7 bases). The CDR3 has 14 amino acids. Trimming removed 3 bases at V and 3 bases at J, with 15 bases between. Germline assignment: CDR1 GTSNPN and CDR2 SVGIG (reference sequence). The CDR3 protein is CAWSPLGGLYEQYF. CDR3 coding DNA: TGTGCCTGGAGCCCCTTGGGGGGGCTCTACGAGCAGTACTTC. Filled out from reference TRBV30 and TRBJ2-7, the complete variable domain reads SQTIHQWPATLVQPVGSPLSLECTVEGTSNPNLYWYRQAAGRGLQLLFYSVGIGQISSEVPQNLSASRPQDRQFILSSKKLLLSDSGFYLCAWSPLGGLYEQYFGPGTRLTVT.

The genes are TRBV18 and TRBJ2-5, with D unresolved. This CDR3 region has 13 residues. Germline lookup yields CDR1 KGHSH and CDR2 LQKENI. V lost 3 bases, J lost 5 bases, and 10 bases lay in between. Here the CDR3 reads CASSPSSSETQYF. CDR3 DNA: TGTGCCAGCTCACCCAGCTCATCCGAGACCCAGTACTTC.

This clonotype has more than one count but fewer than ten. The V gene is TRBV9, the J gene TRBJ2-7; possible D gene TRBD2, 5 bases. Germline CDR1 is SGDLS and CDR2 is YYNGEE. This CDR3 region has 13 residues. Trimming pared 7 bases from V and 0 bases from J, leaving 11 bases between. The CDR3 sequence is CASGPRDSYEQYF. CDR3 DNA: TGTGCCAGCGGGCCTCGGGACTCCTACGAGCAGTACTTC.

The chain has TRBV4-2 and TRBJ2-2; D unclear. The V end was cut by 0 bases, the J end by 3 bases, with 20 bases between. Germline CDR1 reads LGHNA; CDR2 reads YNFKEQ. The CDR3 runs 19 residues. The CDR3 loop reads CASSQDGPLTYDYTGELFF. CDR3 in DNA: TGTGCCAGCAGCCAAGATGGGCCCTTGACGTACGATTACACCGGGGAGCTGTTTTTT.